This TCR beta chain was recovered during a study of blood T cell repertoires in COVID-19. Study information: Samples representing acute and convalescent COVID-19 were sourced from the United States, Italy and Spain. PBMCs, B-cell-depleted T cells, or T cells provided the cDNA or gDNA that made up the material.

CDR1 and CDR2 (germline): SGDLS, YYNGEE. The CDR3 loop spans 13 amino acids. The ends were cut back, 2 bases at V and 0 bases at J, with 5 bases in the middle. Per the original data handling: The authors estimated nucleated cell counts from reference gene primer amplification. The method was immunoSEQ multiplex PCR; TCRdb's version includes in-frame clones alone and lacks a portion of them. V and J calls plus clone size are reproduced from that table; the DNA served to infer D and trimming. Found here are over 200,000 clones, about 86% of them singletons; the top ten hold under 5%. To note about this clone: In the same sample, other DNA sequences code for this CDR3.

V and J are TRBV9 and TRBJ1-1, with D hard to call. The sample was peripheral blood. This clonotype was sampled from a man in his fifties with active or convalescent COVID-19. CDR3 DNA: TGTGCCAGCAGCGTCCAGATGAACACTGAAGCTTTCTTT. This sequence encodes CASSVQMNTEAFF. The whole variable domain, remainder taken from reference TRBV9 and TRBJ1-1, is DSGVTQTPKHLITATGQRVTLRCSPRSGDLSVYWYQQSLDQGLQFLIQYYNGEERAKGNILERFSAQQFPDLHSELNLSSLELGDSALYFCASSVQMNTEAFFGQGTRLTVV.